The entry below gives a single T cell receptor (beta chain) sequence along with its context. Its antigen is not known. This sample is drawn from a study of CD8+CD57+ T cells in acquired aplastic anemia. About the study: When averaged, DNA from sorted CD4+ and CD8+ cells came to around 3 ug. General study results and limits: Researchers report that around 29 CD8+ CDR3 sequences appeared in both patients and controls. Patients showed no significant difference from controls in CD8+ Simpson's diversity.

CDR3 and TCR beta VDJ profiling relied on genomic DNA as the template. In TCRdb, the reads were re-called with MiXCR into one record per CDR3 protein. The table includes 200,000 or so distinct CDR3 sequences, around three fifths detected once. This receptor was obtained from a human donor with severe aplastic anemia or a healthy control (not recorded which). The specimen sequenced was sorted CD4+, CD8+, or CD8+CD57+ T cells (not recorded which) from PBMCs.

The CDR3 spells CASSVVGPPLHF. For the CDR3, the DNA is TGTGCCAGCAGTGTAGTTGGGCCACCCCTCCACTTT. The V and J genes are TRBV2 and TRBJ1-6; D gene ambiguous. V shed 4 bases and J shed 11 bases, with 9 bases lying between them. The CDR3 loop spans 12 amino acids. CDR1 is SNHLY, CDR2 FYNNEI, per germline.